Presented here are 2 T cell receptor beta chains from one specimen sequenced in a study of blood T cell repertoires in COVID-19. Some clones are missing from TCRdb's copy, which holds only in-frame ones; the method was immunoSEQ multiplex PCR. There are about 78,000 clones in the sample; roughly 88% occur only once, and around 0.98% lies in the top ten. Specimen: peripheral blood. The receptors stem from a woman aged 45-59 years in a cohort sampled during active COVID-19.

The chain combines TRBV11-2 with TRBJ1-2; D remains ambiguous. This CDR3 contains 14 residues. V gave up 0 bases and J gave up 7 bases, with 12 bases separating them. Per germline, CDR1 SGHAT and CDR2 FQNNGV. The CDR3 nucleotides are TGTGCCAGCAGCTTAGATAGTCGGGGAACTGGCTACACCTTC. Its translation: CASSLDSRGTGYTF.

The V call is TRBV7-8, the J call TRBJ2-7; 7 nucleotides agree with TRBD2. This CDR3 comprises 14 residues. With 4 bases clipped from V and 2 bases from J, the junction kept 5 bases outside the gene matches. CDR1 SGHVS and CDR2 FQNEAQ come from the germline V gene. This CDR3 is CASSSQAGPYEQYF. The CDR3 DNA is TGTGCCAGCAGCTCACAAGCGGGGCCCTACGAGCAGTACTTC.